This TCR beta chain was retrieved from a study of T cells in women clearing cervical HPV infection. Study summary: Controls gave blood once infection was undetectable; cases at lesion identification. Study-wide results and limits: CIN3+ cases had significantly higher TCR repertoire richness than controls, but evenness did not differ.

This CDR3 comprises 14 residues. Trimming removed 3 bases from V and 1 base from J; junction bases left unmatched: 0. Genomic DNA, averaging approximately 1,200 ng per sample, yielded TCR beta CDR3 via immunoSEQ. Libraries were prepared by immunoSEQ multiplex PCR; TCRdb keeps only in-frame clonotypes and omits some of them. The ten most abundant clones cover approximately 6.3% of a sample with about 30,000 clones. On this clone itself: The antigen remains undetermined. Read sequence stops 3 residues before the CDR3 end, and the germline J gene provides the missing end.

MY09/MY11 PCR detected cervical HPV DNA; dot-blot assigned genotypes. This chain links TRBV12-3 or TRBV12-4 with TRBJ1-5; TRBD1 aligns across 7 bases. This clonotype was sampled from a woman between 18 and 75 years old with a cervical HPV16 infection that either progressed to CIN3+ or cleared (not recorded which). The material sequenced was blood buffy coat. The CDR3 spells CASSLTGSNQPQHF. The covered CDR3 bases are TGTGCCAGCAGTTTGACAGGGAGCAATCAGCCC.